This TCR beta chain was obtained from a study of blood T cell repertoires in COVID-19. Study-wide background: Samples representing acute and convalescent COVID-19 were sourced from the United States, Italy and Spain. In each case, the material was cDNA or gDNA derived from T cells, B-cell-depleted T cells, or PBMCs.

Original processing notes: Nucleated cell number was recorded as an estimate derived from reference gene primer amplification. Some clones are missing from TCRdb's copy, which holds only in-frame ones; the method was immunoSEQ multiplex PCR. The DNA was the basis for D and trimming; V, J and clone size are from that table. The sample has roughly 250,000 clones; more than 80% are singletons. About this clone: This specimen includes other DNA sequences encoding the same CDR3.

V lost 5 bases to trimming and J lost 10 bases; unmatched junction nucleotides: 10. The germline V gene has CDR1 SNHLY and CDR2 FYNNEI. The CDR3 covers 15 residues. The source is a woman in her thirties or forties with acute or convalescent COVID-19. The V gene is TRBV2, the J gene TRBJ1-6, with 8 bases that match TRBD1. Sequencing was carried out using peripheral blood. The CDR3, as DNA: TGTGCCAGCAGTAACGAACAGGGGGGGCGCTCACCCCTCCACTTT. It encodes CASSNEQGGRSPLHF. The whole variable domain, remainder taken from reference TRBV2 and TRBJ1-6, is EPEVTQTPSHQVTQMGQEVILRCVPISNHLYFYWYRQILGQKVEFLVSFYNNEISEKSEIFDDQFSVERPDGSNFTLKIRSTKLEDSAMYFCASSNEQGGRSPLHFGNGTRLTVT.